Sequencing of this T cell receptor beta chain was carried out in a study of technical replicates of blood from a few donors. Produced via immunoSEQ multiplex PCR; TCRdb's table is partial and in-frame only. The data contain 70,000 or so clones, under 99% of them seen just once; the ten biggest clones take up approximately 0.2%. J was trimmed by 1 base and V by 0 bases; bases with no gene match: 1. CDR1 is LNHNV, CDR2 YYDKDF, per germline (reference sequence). The CDR3 runs 16 residues. Notes on this clone: This same CDR3 is encoded by further DNA sequences in the sample.

The J gene is TRBJ2-3, the V gene TRBV15; TRBD2 matches 10 bases. Sequencing was performed on T cells isolated from PBMCs. The source of this sequence is a human donor in good health. The CDR3 protein is CATSRDLAGGTDTQYF. The DNA for the CDR3 is TGTGCCACCAGCAGAGATCTAGCGGGAGGCACAGATACGCAGTATTTT.